Listed below are T cell receptor beta chains from one sample, sequenced in a study of response to subunit inactivated influenza vaccine. TCRdb re-derived calls from the RT-PCR reads in MiXCR, one entry per CDR3 protein. The data show approximately 480,000 distinct CDR3 sequences, approximately 11% seen once. The starting material was PBMCs from blood, obtained more than 35 days after vaccination. These receptors were collected from a man between 50 and 59 years old who received an inactivated influenza vaccine. Each CDR3 is given with its conserved first and last residue. The D gene is left open where the match is weak. Part of the rows lack a size; the others show once, few, many or a class for expanded clones.

v_call,clone_size,j_call,d_call,cdr3_aa,cdr3_nt
TRBV5-1,few,TRBJ2-1,.,CASSFWMSQGSNEQFF,TGCGCCAGCAGCTTCTGGATGTCTCAGGGGTCCAATGAGCAGTTCTTC
TRBV4-2,many,TRBJ2-3,.,CASSQELDTQYF,TGTGCCAGCAGCCAAGAGTTGGATACGCAGTATTTT
TRBV5-1,.,TRBJ2-2,.,CASSLSASGNTGELFF,TGCGCCAGCAGCTTGTCTGCTTCGGGAAACACCGGGGAGCTGTTTTTT
TRBV20-1,.,TRBJ2-3,.,CSARPGPGPDTQYF,TGCAGTGCTAGACCGGGCCCCGGCCCAGATACGCAGTATTTT
TRBV15,many,TRBJ1-6,.,CATSRDRENSPLHF,TGTGCCACCAGCAGAGACAGGGAGAATTCACCCCTCCACTTT
TRBV29-1,.,TRBJ2-5,.,CSVEIRSGASSGETQYF,TGCAGCGTTGAAATAAGGTCGGGGGCATCCTCGGGGGAGACCCAGTACTTC
TRBV24-1,few,TRBJ2-5,.,CATSDVGLQETQYF,TGTGCCACCAGTGACGTTGGACTCCAAGAGACCCAGTACTTC
TRBV18,.,TRBJ2-1,.,CASSPSTSSGVGTEQFF,TGTGCCAGCTCACCATCTACCTCGTCCGGGGTTGGGACGGAGCAGTTCTTC
TRBV7-9,few,TRBJ2-2,TRBD1,CASSLASGGYTGELFF,TGTGCCAGCAGCTTAGCGTCAGGGGGCTACACCGGGGAGCTGTTTTTT
TRBV20-1,few,TRBJ1-4,.,CSATVRTMEKLFF,TGCAGTGCCACGGTCAGGACGATGGAAAAACTGTTTTTT
TRBV4-3,few,TRBJ2-3,.,CASSLGGGPGADTQYF,TGCGCCAGCAGCCTTGGCGGGGGCCCCGGGGCAGATACGCAGTATTTT